Listed below are T cell receptor beta chains from one sample, sequenced in a study of monozygotic twins with inflammatory bowel disease. TCRdb processed the 5' RACE reads again and assigns one entry to each CDR3 protein, with no DNA. This sample contains a few hundred thousand distinct CDR3 sequences. The specimen sequenced was blood. The receptors come from a human donor with ulcerative colitis or Crohn's disease, or a healthy co-twin of an affected twin (not recorded which). Both conserved end residues are part of each CDR3.

v_call	j_call	cdr3_length	cdr3_aa
TRBV2	TRBJ2-2	13	CASSEAYTGELFF
TRBV18	TRBJ1-4	15	CATAQGGQAGEKLFF
TRBV25-1	TRBJ2-3	17	CATRGPIPGQGLDTQYF
TRBV6-1	TRBJ2-5	14	CASSPRQGRETQYF
TRBV3-1	TRBJ1-5	16	CASSQGHLRGNQPQHF
TRBV7-3	TRBJ2-3	13	CASSLSFTDTQYF
TRBV29-1	TRBJ2-2	13	CSVEGGGTGELFF
TRBV5-1	TRBJ2-2	15	CASSPGLTNTGELFF
TRBV7-2	TRBJ2-1	14	CASSFLAGYNEQFF
TRBV6-1	TRBJ2-3	14	CATVAGLSTDTQYF
TRBV30	TRBJ1-1	13	CAWPTGEIAEAFF
TRBV6-2/TRBV6-3	TRBJ2-1	21	CASSHEVRLAGAPNSYNEQFF
TRBV7-2	TRBJ2-3	16	CASSLMGLAGTDTQYF
TRBV5-1	TRBJ2-3	16	CASSWGIAGGADTQYF
TRBV21-1	TRBJ2-7	17	CASSKLLRVQEAYEQYF
TRBV5-1	TRBJ1-2	16	CASSFTIAISSYGYTF
TRBV3-1	TRBJ2-6	14	CASSQGSGANVLTF
TRBV5-1	TRBJ2-3	12	CASSSSSDTQYF
TRBV20-1	TRBJ1-5	13	CSAVGTRNQPQHF
TRBV3-1	TRBJ2-3	15	CASSPPGLRGDTQYF
TRBV5-6	TRBJ1-1	13	CASSRRGETEAFF
TRBV4-2	TRBJ2-3	18	CASSQASTSGGPTDTQYF
TRBV6-5	TRBJ1-1	13	CASSRSVYTEAFF
TRBV7-2	TRBJ2-1	14	CASSLDRRRNEQFF
TRBV5-1	TRBJ2-5	17	CASSPGGVGGSQETQYF
TRBV11-2	TRBJ2-7	14	CASSRNRGIDEQYF
TRBV15	TRBJ2-5	13	CATSRGVWETQYF
TRBV5-1	TRBJ2-7	13	CASSYNREYEQYF
TRBV18	TRBJ2-1	14	CASSPVQVDNEQFF
TRBV2	TRBJ1-1	14	CASRLDGEGTEAFF
TRBV5-1	TRBJ2-3	16	CASSPRLASGTDTQYF
TRBV6-5	TRBJ1-1	14	CASSYSSGKTEAFF
TRBV20-1	TRBJ1-1	14	CSARAFGVWDEAFF
TRBV4-1	TRBJ2-7	19	CASSQERVAGKLEGYEQYF
TRBV29-1	TRBJ1-5	13	CSVGGGFNQPQHF
TRBV6-6	TRBJ1-2	14	CASSPAGAAGVYTF
TRBV7-2	TRBJ2-7	16	CASSLVPDSRSYEQYF
TRBV19	TRBJ1-5	15	CASSRQGIGNQPQHF
TRBV6-2/TRBV6-3	TRBJ1-5	14	CASSYRDAYQPQHF
TRBV12-3/TRBV12-4	TRBJ2-3	15	CASSLAGGGADTQYF
TRBV7-9	TRBJ1-4	15	CASSRDDGGNEKLFF
TRBV5-5	TRBJ1-4	14	CASSSRTENEKLFF
TRBV5-4	TRBJ2-3	17	CASSLKYGGPRTDTQYF
TRBV11-2	TRBJ2-1	17	CASSPRAGTSSYNEQFF
TRBV5-1	TRBJ1-6	14	CASRDNSYNSPLHF
TRBV15	TRBJ2-4	15	CATSAQTGVKNIQYF
TRBV20-1	TRBJ2-1	16	CSARGVGAGGRSEQFF
TRBV20-1	TRBJ2-7	14	CSAPPGQGMYEQYF
TRBV2	TRBJ1-4	13	CASSVGFNEKLFF
TRBV11-2	TRBJ2-1	15	CATDTPPQVGNEQFF
TRBV29-1	TRBJ1-1	12	CSVPEGGLGAFF
TRBV25-1	TRBJ1-6	14	CASSATGSNSPLHF
TRBV9	TRBJ2-5	15	CASSVGSSALETQYF
TRBV3-1	TRBJ2-5	14	CASSQGRGVETQYF
TRBV20-1	TRBJ2-7	15	CSARNRDRASYEQYF